This T cell receptor (beta chain) was sequenced in a study of T and B cells in COVID-19 patients. Findings and limits, study-wide: Few blood samples existed from mildly ill patients during symptoms or early in severe cases. Clonality of TRB repertoires was high in active COVID-19; recovery brought above-healthy diversity and richness.

In this sample, this clonotype is medium-sized. Its antigen remains unidentified. BIOMED2 TRB-A/B primer pools were used in multiplex TRB PCR. TCRdb fed the multiplex PCR reads into MiXCR, producing one record per CDR3 protein. Of under 5,500 distinct CDR3 sequences listed, roughly 30% are singletons. Germline V gives CDR1 SGHVS, CDR2 FNYEAQ. CDR3 length equals 15 residues. V dropped 5 bases and J dropped 4 bases, with 15 bases sitting between them. From blood, about 240-500 ng of genomic DNA served as TRB template. V gene TRBV7-6 combines with J gene TRBJ2-1; D might be TRBD2 (5 bases). This TCR was recovered from a human donor with active COVID-19. The specimen sequenced was blood. CDR3 nucleotides: TGTGCCAGCAGCCCCCTGGGGAGAGCTTACAATGAGCAGTTCTTC. Protein product: CASSPLGRAYNEQFF.